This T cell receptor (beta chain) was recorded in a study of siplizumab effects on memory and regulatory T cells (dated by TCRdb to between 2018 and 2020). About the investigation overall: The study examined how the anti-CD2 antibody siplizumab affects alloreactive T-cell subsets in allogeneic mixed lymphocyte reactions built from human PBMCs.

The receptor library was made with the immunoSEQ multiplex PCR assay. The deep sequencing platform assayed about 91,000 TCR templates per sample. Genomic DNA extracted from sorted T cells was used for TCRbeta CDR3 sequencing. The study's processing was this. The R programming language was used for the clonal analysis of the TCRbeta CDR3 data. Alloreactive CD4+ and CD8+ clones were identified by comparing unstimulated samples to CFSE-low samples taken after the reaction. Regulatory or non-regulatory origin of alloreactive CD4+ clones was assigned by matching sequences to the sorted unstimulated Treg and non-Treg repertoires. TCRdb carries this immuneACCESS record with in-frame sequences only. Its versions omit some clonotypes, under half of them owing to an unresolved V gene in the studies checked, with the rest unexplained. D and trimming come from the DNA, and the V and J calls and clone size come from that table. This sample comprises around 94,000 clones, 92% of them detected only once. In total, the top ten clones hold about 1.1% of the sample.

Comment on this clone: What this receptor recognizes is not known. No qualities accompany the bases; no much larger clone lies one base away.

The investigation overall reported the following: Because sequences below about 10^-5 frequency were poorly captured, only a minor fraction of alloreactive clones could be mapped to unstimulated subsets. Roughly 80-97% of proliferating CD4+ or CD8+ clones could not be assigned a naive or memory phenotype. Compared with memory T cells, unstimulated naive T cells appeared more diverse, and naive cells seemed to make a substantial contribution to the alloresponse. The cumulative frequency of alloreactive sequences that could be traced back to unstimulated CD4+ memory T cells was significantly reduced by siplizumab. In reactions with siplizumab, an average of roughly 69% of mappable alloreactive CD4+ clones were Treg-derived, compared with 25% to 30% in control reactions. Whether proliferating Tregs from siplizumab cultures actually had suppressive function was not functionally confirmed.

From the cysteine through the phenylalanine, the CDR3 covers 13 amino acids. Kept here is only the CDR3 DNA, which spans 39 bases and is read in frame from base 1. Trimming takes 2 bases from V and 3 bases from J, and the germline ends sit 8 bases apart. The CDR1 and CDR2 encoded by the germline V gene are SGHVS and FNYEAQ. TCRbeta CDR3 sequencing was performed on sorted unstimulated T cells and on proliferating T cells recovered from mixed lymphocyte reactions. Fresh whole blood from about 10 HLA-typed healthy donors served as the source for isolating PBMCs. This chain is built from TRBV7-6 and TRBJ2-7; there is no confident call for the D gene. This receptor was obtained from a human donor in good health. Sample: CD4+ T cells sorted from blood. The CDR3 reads CASSLRYSYEQYF. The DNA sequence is TGTGCCAGCAGCTTACGCTACAGCTACGAGCAGTACTTC.